A single sample gave rise to the 24 T cell receptor beta chains below, sequenced in a study of T cell responses to AZD1222 COVID-19 vaccine. Sequenced by immunoSEQ multiplex PCR; TCRdb stores in-frame clones only, minus some. The sample holds about 140,000 clones, roughly 92% seen once. The sequencing used peripheral blood, collected on day 0 of AZD1222 vaccination. The receptors come from an adult in good health.

J is TRBJ1-3 and V is TRBV7-2, with no clear D. Germline assignment: CDR1 SGHTA and CDR2 FQGNSA. There are 15 residues in the CDR3. V was pared by 5 bases and J by 2 bases, with 13 bases between. The CDR3 coding sequence is TGTGCCAGCAGCCCTCGAAGCGGAGCTGGAAACACCATATATTTT. This encodes CASSPRSGAGNTIYF.

The chain has TRBV6-1 and TRBJ2-2; a weak D match, TRBD1 (5 bases). Germline V CDR1 and CDR2: MNHNS, SASEGT. This CDR3 has 20 amino acids. Trimming cost V 2 bases and J 6 bases, with 28 bases left between them. The DNA for the CDR3 is TGTGCCAGCAGTGAAAGGGGAATTGGGATCCCGGGTTTTGGAGCCGGGGAGCTGTTTTTT. Translating it yields CASSERGIGIPGFGAGELFF.

The chain couples TRBV7-9 to TRBJ2-5; TRBD1 matches 11 bases. In germline, CDR1 is SEHNR, CDR2 FQNEAQ (reference sequence). The CDR3 runs to 15 residues. V lost 6 bases and J lost 5; bases outside the gene matches: 8. CDR3 DNA: TGTGCCAGCAGACCAGGACAGGGGGCGACGGAGACCCAGTACTTC. As protein: CASRPGQGATETQYF.

This rearrangement joins TRBV9 to TRBJ2-1; D is ambiguous. Germline loops: CDR1 SGDLS, CDR2 YYNGEE. The CDR3 runs to 16 residues. V lost 1 base and J 0 bases, leaving 11 bases between the germline ends. This chain's CDR3 is CASSVTSHSSYNEQFF. The CDR3 DNA is TGTGCCAGCAGCGTAACTTCGCATAGCTCCTACAATGAGCAGTTCTTC.

The chain joins TRBV5-8 to TRBJ2-6, with unresolved D. The V and J ends lost 0 bases and 4 bases respectively, with 5 bases between them. This CDR3 region has 14 residues. Germline V gives CDR1 SGHTS, CDR2 YDEGEE. Here the CDR3 reads CASSLGMGANVLTF. The CDR3 DNA sequence: TGTGCCAGCAGCTTGGGGATGGGGGCCAACGTCCTGACTTTC.

This rearrangement joins TRBV11-2 to TRBJ1-2; no firm D call. The CDR3 contains 13 residues. V lost 2 bases to trimming and J lost 6 bases, with 10 bases between them. Germline V gives CDR1 SGHAT, CDR2 FQNNGV. CDR3 in amino acids: CASSLSLFDGYTF. CDR3 coding DNA: TGTGCCAGCAGCTTATCACTATTCGATGGCTACACCTTC.

V usage is TRBV7-9 and J usage is TRBJ1-1; D perhaps matches TRBD1 (6 bases). The germline gives CDR1 SEHNR, CDR2 FQNEAQ (reference sequence). This CDR3 spans 13 amino acids. Trimming took 8 bases from V and 0 from J, leaving 10 bases between them. CDR3 DNA sequence: TGTGCCAGCTTCCAGGGGATGAACACTGAAGCTTTCTTT. Translated: CASFQGMNTEAFF.

The rearrangement links TRBV15 to TRBJ2-7; 7 bases map to TRBD1. CDR3 length: 16 amino acids. Losses at the gene ends were 0 bases for V and 4 bases for J; bases not matched to a gene: 9. Germline lookup yields CDR1 LNHNV and CDR2 YYDKDF (reference sequence). The CDR3 nucleotides are TGTGCCACCAGCAGAGACCCAGGACAGGCCCGATACGAGCAGTACTTC. It is translated as CATSRDPGQARYEQYF.

The chain is built from TRBV6-5 and TRBJ2-5; D is unresolved. The CDR3 runs to 16 residues. The V end was cut by 0 bases, the J end by 0 bases, with 11 bases between. From germline, CDR1 is MNHEY and CDR2 SVGAGI. The CDR3 region is CASSYSLSGYQETQYF. CDR3 coding DNA: TGTGCCAGCAGTTACTCCCTCAGTGGCTACCAAGAGACCCAGTACTTC.

The chain has TRBV27 and TRBJ2-6; D may correspond to TRBD1 or TRBD2 (5 bases each). The germline V and J ends were trimmed by 0 bases and 4 bases, with 7 bases remaining between them. The CDR3 is 15 amino acids. The germline V gene encodes CDR1 MNHEY and CDR2 SMNVEV (reference sequence). CDR3 residues: CASSLSGTGANVLTF. CDR3 DNA sequence: TGTGCCAGCAGTTTATCAGGGACCGGGGCCAACGTCCTGACTTTC.

The chain links TRBV11-2 to TRBJ2-7; D ambiguous. This CDR3 spans 13 amino acids. Trimming removed 0 bases from V and 2 bases from J, with 5 bases in between. CDR1 is SGHAT, CDR2 FQNNGV, per germline. CDR3 sequence: CASSLDRAYEQYF. The DNA for the CDR3 is TGTGCCAGCAGCTTAGATCGGGCCTACGAGCAGTACTTC.

The genes are TRBV9 and TRBJ2-1, with D perhaps given as TRBD1 or TRBD2 (6 bases each). CDR3 length: 15 residues. Germline V gene lookup returns CDR1 SGDLS and CDR2 YYNGEE. Trimming removed 5 bases from V and 6 bases from J, with 18 bases in between. The CDR3, as DNA: TGTGCCAGCAGTGCCAGTGGGGGGCTAATCAATGAGCAGTTCTTC. Its protein is CASSASGGLINEQFF.

The V gene is TRBV9, the J gene TRBJ1-4; a possible D gene is TRBD1 (5 bases). The CDR3 has 15 amino acids. V was pared by 4 bases and J by 4 bases, with 14 bases between. Germline CDR1 reads SGDLS; CDR2 reads YYNGEE. CDR3 DNA: TGTGCCAGCAGCTCCGGAAGCCAGGGTAATGAAAAACTGTTTTTT. Its translation: CASSSGSQGNEKLFF.

The rearrangement links TRBV28 to TRBJ1-5; D uncertain. The CDR3 is 13 amino acids. Germline assignment: CDR1 MDHEN and CDR2 SYDVKM. V was pared by 6 bases and J by 2 bases, with 8 bases between. In DNA form, the CDR3 reads TGTGCCAGCAGATCAACAGGCAATCAGCCCCAGCATTTT. Translation: CASRSTGNQPQHF.

The genes are TRBV2 and TRBJ1-5, with D hard to call. The CDR3 has 14 residues. Germline-derived CDR1 and CDR2 are SNHLY and FYNNEI. Trimming left V 3 bases short and J 2 bases short, with 8 bases between. The CDR3 DNA reads as TGTGCCAGCAGTGAGCAAACAGGCAATCAGCCCCAGCATTTT. This gives the protein CASSEQTGNQPQHF.

The rearrangement joins TRBV11-2 to TRBJ2-7; 9 bases are a match to TRBD1. The CDR3 runs 18 residues. CDR1 and CDR2 (germline): SGHAT, FQNNGV. J was trimmed by 2 bases and V by 0 bases; bases with no gene match: 11. This CDR3 reads CASSLDPPGQGNPYEQYF. The CDR3 nucleotides read TGTGCCAGCAGCTTAGACCCCCCGGGACAGGGTAACCCCTACGAGCAGTACTTC. Complete variable domain (other parts from reference TRBV11-2 and TRBJ2-7): EAGVAQSPRYKIIEKRQSVAFWCNPISGHATLYWYQQILGQGPKLLIQFQNNGVVDDSQLPKDRFSAERLKGVDSTLKIQPAKLEDSAVYLCASSLDPPGQGNPYEQYFGPGTRLTVT.

The rearrangement uses TRBV11-2 and TRBJ1-2; no firm D call. Trimming left V 5 bases short and J 2 bases short, with 9 bases between. CDR3 size: 13 residues. CDR1 is SGHAT, CDR2 FQNNGV, per germline. The CDR3 sequence: CASSQTVNYGYTF. The DNA for the CDR3 is TGTGCCAGCAGCCAAACAGTAAACTATGGCTACACCTTC.

V and J are TRBV19 and TRBJ2-7, with D possibly being TRBD1 (5 bases). CDR3 length equals 15 residues. Trimming shortened V by 4 bases and J by 2 bases, and 15 bases separated the two germline ends. Per germline, CDR1 LNHDA and CDR2 SQIVND (reference sequence). The CDR3: CASSNLGQGTYEQYF. The CDR3 DNA is TGTGCCAGTAGTAACCTCGGGCAGGGTACCTACGAGCAGTACTTC.

The chain has TRBV28 and TRBJ2-7; D is perhaps TRBD1 (6 bases). Trimming took 3 bases from V and 3 from J, leaving 18 bases between them. This CDR3 has 16 amino acids. Germline V lookup: CDR1 MDHEN, CDR2 SYDVKM. The CDR3 loop is CASSFSGTKTVYEQYF. The CDR3 DNA follows: TGTGCCAGCAGTTTCTCCGGGACAAAGACTGTCTACGAGCAGTACTTC.

This clone has more than one count but fewer than ten. The chain is built from TRBV20-1 and TRBJ2-5, with D hard to call. In germline, CDR1 is DFQATT, CDR2 SNEGSKA (reference sequence). CDR3 length: 10 amino acids. V was pared by 6 bases and J by 8 bases, with 10 bases between. CDR3 DNA: TGCAGTGCGGACGAGTACACCCAGTACTTC. This codes for CSADEYTQYF.

The CDR3, as DNA: TGTGCCACCAGTGACCACCGGACAGGGGGGGCCTATGGCTACACCTTC. Translating it yields CATSDHRTGGAYGYTF. The rearrangement links TRBV24-1 to TRBJ1-2; TRBD1 aligns across 10 bases. Germline CDR1 reads KGHDR; CDR2 reads SFDVKD. The CDR3 extends over 16 amino acids. J was trimmed by 4 bases and V by 4 bases; bases with no gene match: 8.

V gene TRBV5-1 combines with J gene TRBJ2-1; D is possibly TRBD1 (5 bases). The CDR3 has 15 amino acids. Germline V gene lookup returns CDR1 SGHRS and CDR2 YFSETQ. V lost 2 bases and J lost 10, with 19 bases in between. This CDR3 reads CASSLEVGRHREQFF. The DNA for the CDR3 is TGCGCCAGCAGCTTAGAGGTGGGCCGGCACAGGGAGCAGTTCTTC.

This clone was observed a single time. J is TRBJ1-4 and V is TRBV2; TRBD1 aligns across 9 bases. V lost 1 base to trimming and J lost 4 bases; unmatched junction nucleotides: 1. The CDR3 totals 15 residues. Germline-derived CDR1 and CDR2 are SNHLY and FYNNEI. CDR3 protein: CASSEGDRVNEKLFF. In nucleotides, the CDR3 is TGTGCCAGCAGTGAAGGGGACAGGGTTAATGAAAAACTGTTTTTT.

The chain uses TRBV10-3 and TRBJ1-2, with D maybe TRBD1 (6 bases). Germline V gene sequence: CDR1 ENHRY, CDR2 SYGVKD. The CDR3 loop spans 13 amino acids. Trimming took 7 bases from V and 3 from J, leaving 12 bases between them. CDR3 bases: TGTGCCATCAAACAGGGAAGGGACTATGGCTACACCTTC. It encodes CAIKQGRDYGYTF.